The 18 T cell receptor beta chains given below trace back to one sample, sequenced in a study of cytomegalovirus exposure and HLA in healthy donors. It was with 60 Vbeta and 13 Jbeta primers that the PCR ran. Profiled with immunoSEQ multiplex PCR; TCRdb holds only in-frame clones, not every one. Seen here are about 130,000 clones, 17% observed once, and the top ten hold approximately 2.9%. The sample taken for sequencing was PBMCs. Every receptor here comes from a female donor in good health and CMV-seropositive.

The CDR3 region is CASSQGQPDYNEQFF. In DNA, the CDR3 is TGTGCCAGCTCACAAGGACAACCTGACTACAATGAGCAGTTCTTC. The rearrangement links TRBV18 to TRBJ2-1; a weak D match, TRBD1 (5 bases). Germline CDR1 reads KGHSH; CDR2 reads LQKENI. This CDR3 region has 15 residues. V gave up 4 bases and J gave up 3 bases, with 13 bases separating them.

This clone was seen more than once but under ten times. V is TRBV30 and J is TRBJ2-3; 13 nucleotides agree with TRBD2. The CDR3 covers 13 residues. J gave up 7 bases and V 8 bases, and 6 bases lay outside the gene matches. The germline gives CDR1 GTSNPN, CDR2 SVGIG (reference sequence). DNA of the CDR3: TGTGCCGGGACTAGCGGGATGGGAAATACGCAGTATTTT. Protein: CAGTSGMGNTQYF.

The chain has TRBV5-1 and TRBJ1-4, with D tentatively TRBD1 (5 bases). CDR3 length equals 15 residues. V lost 4 bases and J lost 0, with 10 bases in between. Germline loops: CDR1 SGHRS, CDR2 YFSETQ. CDR3 residues: CASSKGAATNEKLFF. Here the CDR3 DNA reads TGCGCCAGCAGCAAAGGGGCTGCAACTAATGAAAAACTGTTTTTT.

The J gene is TRBJ2-5, the V gene TRBV4-3, with TRBD1 matching over 9 bases. Germline CDR1 and CDR2: LGHNA and YSLEER. The CDR3 runs 15 residues. Trimming cost V 4 bases and J 0 bases; bases outside gene matches: 3. CDR3 nucleotide sequence: TGCGCCAGCAGCCGGGGACAGGGCTACCAAGAGACCCAGTACTTC. Translated: CASSRGQGYQETQYF.

This clone appeared a few times. CDR3 residues: CASSLGTGRSETQYF. CDR3 bases: TGTGCCAGCAGTTTAGGCACAGGGAGATCAGAGACCCAGTACTTC. The chain has TRBV28 and TRBJ2-5; TRBD1 might be the D (6 bases). The CDR3 consists of 15 residues. V lost 2 bases and J lost 4, with 14 bases in between. Germline V gene lookup returns CDR1 MDHEN and CDR2 SYDVKM.

The genes are TRBV7-9 and TRBJ2-6, with TRBD1 as a possible D gene (5 bases). Germline V lookup: CDR1 SEHNR, CDR2 FQNEAQ (reference sequence). Trimming left V 2 bases short and J 12 bases short, with 14 bases between. The CDR3 sequence is 14 residues long. CDR3 sequence reads: CASSLPWGESVLTF. The CDR3, as DNA: TGTGCCAGCAGCTTACCCTGGGGCGAGAGCGTCCTGACTTTC.

This clone came up a few times. V usage is TRBV2 and J usage is TRBJ1-3, with a tentative D call TRBD1 (5 bases). Trimming took off 3 bases at V and 5 bases at J, with 17 bases between the two ends. The CDR3 contains 16 residues. CDR1 and CDR2 (germline): SNHLY, FYNNEI. CDR3 bases: TGTGCCAGCAGTGACCCCACCGGGGGAAAGAGAAACACCATATATTTT. This translates into CASSDPTGGKRNTIYF.

The V and J genes are TRBV7-2 and TRBJ1-1; D not certain. This CDR3 region has 16 residues. Germline CDR1 and CDR2: SGHTA and FQGNSA. Trimming removed 2 bases at V and 0 bases at J, with 13 bases between. DNA for the CDR3: TGTGCCAGCAGCTTAATGGCAGGCATGATGAACACTGAAGCTTTCTTT. This encodes CASSLMAGMMNTEAFF.

V and J are TRBV2 and TRBJ1-2, with D possibly TRBD1 on 5 matching bases. Germline CDR1 and CDR2: SNHLY and FYNNEI. The CDR3 has 16 amino acids. Trimming left V 5 bases short and J 4 bases short, with 20 bases between. In DNA, the CDR3 is TGTGCCAGCAGTAAGACCTCACTCGACAGTCTCTATGGCTACACCTTC. The encoded protein is CASSKTSLDSLYGYTF.

The rearrangement uses TRBV2 and TRBJ2-4; D gene unclear. V was pared by 5 bases and J by 0 bases, with 5 bases between. Germline lookup yields CDR1 SNHLY and CDR2 FYNNEI. The CDR3 is 13 residues long. CDR3 nucleotides: TGTGCCAGCAGTTCCTTAGCCAAAAACATTCAGTACTTC. Its translation is CASSSLAKNIQYF. The complete variable domain, with remaining parts taken from reference TRBV2 and TRBJ2-4, reads EPEVTQTPSHQVTQMGQEVILRCVPISNHLYFYWYRQILGQKVEFLVSFYNNEISEKSEIFDDQFSVERPDGSNFTLKIRSTKLEDSAMYFCASSSLAKNIQYFGAGTRLSVL.

The J gene is TRBJ1-5, the V gene TRBV4-3; no firm D call. Germline V gene sequence: CDR1 LGHNA, CDR2 YSLEER. The CDR3 totals 15 residues. Trimming took off 1 base at V and 4 bases at J, with 11 bases between the two ends. Written as DNA, the CDR3 is TGCGCCAGCAGCCAAGCCCACCTACAGAATCAGCCCCAGCATTTT. Translated: CASSQAHLQNQPQHF.

The chain couples TRBV2 to TRBJ2-3; 10 nucleotides line up with TRBD2. Germline lookup yields CDR1 SNHLY and CDR2 FYNNEI. The CDR3 is 15 residues long. With 4 bases clipped from V and 5 bases from J, the junction kept 6 bases outside the gene matches. The CDR3 DNA follows: TGTGCCAGCAGTGTTACTAGCGGGATTGGAGATACGCAGTATTTT. It yields the protein CASSVTSGIGDTQYF.

This clone has just a few counts. The DNA for the CDR3 is TGTGCCAGCAGTGAATCTGGCAGGGGGTTGATCTACGAGCAGTACTTC. Its translation: CASSESGRGLIYEQYF. The J gene is TRBJ2-7, the V gene TRBV6-1; 7 bases are a match to TRBD1. Germline values: CDR1 MNHNS, CDR2 SASEGT. This CDR3 spans 16 amino acids. V was clipped by 2 bases and J by 3 bases; unmatched bases: 10.

This chain uses TRBV28 with TRBJ1-4; D unresolved. The CDR3 is made up of 12 amino acids. The V gene's germline CDR1 is MDHEN and CDR2 SYDVKM. V dropped 11 bases and J dropped 3 bases, with 10 bases sitting between them. The CDR3 is CAGGPANEKLFF. DNA for the CDR3: TGTGCCGGCGGGCCCGCTAATGAAAAACTGTTTTTT.

CDR3 loop: CASSSQTGDEKLFF. For the CDR3, the DNA is TGTGCCAGCAGCTCCCAGACAGGGGATGAAAAACTGTTTTTT. V gene TRBV7-2 combines with J gene TRBJ1-4; 8 bases line up with TRBD1. The CDR3 is made up of 14 amino acids. V gave up 4 bases and J gave up 6 bases; unmatched junction bases: 4. CDR1 is SGHTA, CDR2 FQGNSA, per germline.

The chain uses TRBV7-9 and TRBJ1-2, with D possibly being TRBD1 (5 bases). The length of the CDR3 is 15 residues. Germline V gene sequence: CDR1 SEHNR, CDR2 FQNEAQ (reference sequence). Trimming shortened V by 1 base and J by 4 bases, and 13 bases separated the two germline ends. The CDR3 spells CASSLDPTVSYGYTF. CDR3 in DNA: TGTGCCAGCAGCTTAGACCCGACAGTTAGCTATGGCTACACCTTC.

V and J are TRBV11-1 and TRBJ1-1; no reliable D call. CDR1 is SGHAT, CDR2 FQDESV, per germline (reference sequence). Deletions cut 4 bases from V and 1 base from J, with 10 bases between. This CDR3 is built from 14 residues. The CDR3 nucleotides read TGTGCCAGCAGCTCGTTCTCAGGGAACACTGAAGCTTTCTTT. Its translation is CASSSFSGNTEAFF.

This clone was detected only a few times. This sequence joins TRBV5-1 and TRBJ2-7; the match to TRBD2 covers 7 bases. The germline CDR1 and CDR2 sequences are SGHRS and YFSETQ. The ends lost 0 bases at V and 2 bases at J; junction bases unmatched: 2. The CDR3 has 14 residues. DNA for the CDR3: TGCGCCAGCAGCTTGGCCCTAGCGGCCTACGAGCAGTACTTC. Translation: CASSLALAAYEQYF.